These 5 T cell receptor beta chains were all obtained from the same sample, sequenced in a study of spatial heterogeneity in lung cancer. Described time point: sample taken at primary tumor resection. In each case, whole RNA from tumor, nontumor lung or frozen PBMC was sequenced unsorted. One entry per CDR3 protein results from TCRdb running MiXCR on the 5' RACE reads. The sample has roughly 10,000 distinct CDR3 sequences, around 6.5% seen once. Material: PBMCs, obtained at surgery. The receptors here all came from a male donor with early-stage non-small cell lung cancer.

This clonotype counts as medium-sized. As an off-target read in a library built for alpha chains, this beta chain has a frequency of little significance. The chain combines TRBV28 with TRBJ2-3; no clear D gene. This CDR3 has 13 amino acids. Deletions cut 4 bases from V and 2 bases from J, with 7 bases between. CDR1 MDHEN and CDR2 SYDVKM come from the germline V gene. CDR3 amino acids: CASSSTNTDTQYF. CDR3 coding DNA: TGTGCCAGCAGTTCAACCAACACAGATACGCAGTATTTT.

In its sample, this clonotype was seen many times. This beta chain came through as a stray read in a library set up for alpha chains, and its size says little. J is TRBJ1-5 and V is TRBV21-1; the DNA was not used to check the table's D call, TRBD1. TRBV21-1 is designated a pseudogene. This CDR3 has 14 amino acids. CDR3 DNA: TGTGCCACCTGGACAGGGAGGGACAATCAGCCCCAGCATTTT. This translates into CATWTGRDNQPQHF.

This clonotype occurred a few times. This beta chain is an unintended read in a library built for alpha chains; its size means little. This chain connects TRBV5-6 to TRBJ1-5; TRBD1 matches 7 bases. Germline V lookup: CDR1 SGHDT, CDR2 YYEEEE. This CDR3 has 14 residues. V lost 4 bases and J lost 3; bases outside the gene matches: 4. The CDR3 coding sequence is TGTGCCAGCAGCAGGGGACAGTTCAATCAGCCCCAGCATTTT. Its translation: CASSRGQFNQPQHF.

Details on this clonotype: A library prepared for alpha chains yielded this beta chain as an off-target read; its size is of little meaning. The chain employs TRBV6-8 and TRBJ1-1; D is unresolved. The V gene lost 4 bases and the J gene lost 2 bases, with 11 bases spanning the gap. Per the germline V gene, CDR1 is MNHGY and CDR2 is SAAAGT. The CDR3 is made up of 14 amino acids. CDR3 region: CASSFTEINTEAFF. The DNA of the CDR3 is TGTGCCAGCAGTTTTACAGAGATTAACACTGAAGCTTTCTTT.

This clonotype appeared a few times. As an off-target read in a library built for alpha chains, this beta chain has a frequency of little significance. The chain links TRBV5-6 to TRBJ1-2; no clear D. The CDR3 extends over 13 amino acids. Per the germline V gene, CDR1 is SGHDT and CDR2 is YYEEEE. V shed 3 bases and J shed 3 bases, with 9 bases lying between them. The CDR3 region has the DNA TGTGCCAGCAGCTCAGACAATCACTATGGCTACACCTTC. It encodes CASSSDNHYGYTF.